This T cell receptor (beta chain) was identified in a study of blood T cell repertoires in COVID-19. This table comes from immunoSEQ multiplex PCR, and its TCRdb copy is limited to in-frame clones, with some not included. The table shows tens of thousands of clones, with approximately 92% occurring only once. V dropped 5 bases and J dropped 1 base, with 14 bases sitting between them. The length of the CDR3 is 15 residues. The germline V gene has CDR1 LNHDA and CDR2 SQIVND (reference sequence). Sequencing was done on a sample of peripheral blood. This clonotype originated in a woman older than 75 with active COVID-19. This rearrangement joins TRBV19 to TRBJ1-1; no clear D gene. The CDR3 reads CASSREPDWNTEAFF. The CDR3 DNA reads TGTGCCAGTAGTCGCGAACCGGACTGGAACACTGAAGCTTTCTTT.